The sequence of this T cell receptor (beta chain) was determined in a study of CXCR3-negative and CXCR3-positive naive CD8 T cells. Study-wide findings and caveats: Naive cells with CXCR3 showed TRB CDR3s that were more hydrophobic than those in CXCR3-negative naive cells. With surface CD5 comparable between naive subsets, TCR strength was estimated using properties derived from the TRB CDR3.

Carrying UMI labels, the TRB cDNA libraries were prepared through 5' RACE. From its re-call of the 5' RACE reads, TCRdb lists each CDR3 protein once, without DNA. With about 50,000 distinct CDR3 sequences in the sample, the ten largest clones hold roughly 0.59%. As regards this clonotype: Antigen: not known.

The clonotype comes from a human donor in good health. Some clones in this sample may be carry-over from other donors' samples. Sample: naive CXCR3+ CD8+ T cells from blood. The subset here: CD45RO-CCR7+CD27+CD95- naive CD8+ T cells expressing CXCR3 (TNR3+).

CDR3 region: CSVAWDRSYEQYF. The genes are TRBV29-1 and TRBJ2-7; TCRdb designates TRBD1, a call that cannot be tested without DNA. The germline gives CDR1 SQVTM, CDR2 ANQGSEA. The CDR3 runs to 13 residues.